The TCR beta chain under discussion was sequenced for a study of T cell responses to AZD1222 COVID-19 vaccine. Findings and limits, study-wide: Baseline serology detected seropositivity in only six AZD1222 recipients. Clonal diversity was possibly underestimated; the donors were predominantly white British and more often female.

TCRdb's table, derived via immunoSEQ multiplex PCR, lists solely in-frame clones and lacks some. This sample has about 150,000 clones, with approximately 87% found just once. Germline V gene lookup returns CDR1 SGHTA and CDR2 FQGNSA. The CDR3 spans 18 residues. V shed 3 bases and J shed 4 bases, with 22 bases lying between them. A remark on this clone: Its specificity is not known.

The V gene is TRBV7-2, the J gene TRBJ1-5, with a tentative D call TRBD1 (5 bases). This clonotype was obtained from an adult in good health. Source: peripheral blood, taken on day 0 of MenACWY control vaccination. Here the CDR3 DNA reads TGTGCCAGCAGCTTCCCGCCGACTATTACAGGAAGGAATCAGCCCCAGCATTTT. This encodes CASSFPPTITGRNQPQHF.